The entry that follows covers one T cell receptor beta chain sequence. These data are taken from a study of cytomegalovirus exposure and HLA in healthy donors. Each of the donors was a healthy bone marrow donor. Both 60 Vbeta primers and 13 Jbeta primers went into the PCR. Produced via immunoSEQ multiplex PCR; TCRdb's table is partial and in-frame only. The repertoire holds 150,000 or so clones, with approximately 82% as singletons. The receptor was isolated from a man aged 18 to 35 in good health and CMV-seropositive. The sample comprised PBMCs.

In DNA, the CDR3 is TGTGCCAGCTCACCTTCGGGACTAGCGGGAGGCTATGAGCAGTTCTTC. Translating gives CASSPSGLAGGYEQFF. The rearrangement uses TRBV18 and TRBJ2-1; 15 positions match TRBD2. The CDR3 spans 16 residues. From germline, CDR1 is KGHSH and CDR2 LQKENI. The trim removed 3 bases at V and 8 bases at J, leaving 5 bases unmatched.